This T cell receptor (beta chain) was identified in a study of blood T cell repertoires in COVID-19 (dated by TCRdb to between 2020 and 2021). About the full investigation: Samples covering the acute and convalescent phases of COVID-19 were provided by collaborators in the United States, Italy and Spain. The material from the prospective study consisted of cDNA or gDNA derived from T cells, B-cell-depleted T cells, or PBMCs. The dataset comprised deeply sampled blood TCRbeta repertoires from subjects exposed to, actively infected with, or recovered from COVID-19. The repertoires were made available in a free public database intended to serve as a resource for research on the immune response to SARS-CoV-2. The samples were drawn from two sources: the first 160 participants of the ongoing ImmuneRACE study, and 1,000 to 1,500 subjects contributed by 6 global collaborators. A de-identified subject ID, COVID-19 status, age in years and sex were almost always included in the sample metadata. Where HLA class I and class II types were available, the types were taken from metadata supplied by the sample provider, not from assay-based typing.

Worth noting for this clone: What this receptor recognizes is not known. Per-nucleotide qualities are absent, and no much larger clonotype sits a single base away.

Points the paper makes about the study in general: The amount of clinical and demographic metadata varied by source and participant and was provided uncurated.

The CDR1 and CDR2 encoded by the germline V gene (reference sequence) are MNHEY and SMNVEV. V loses 7 bases, J loses 5 bases, and the germline ends lie 18 bases apart. The CDR3 covers 15 residues, taking in both the cysteine and the phenylalanine. Just CDR3 DNA is preserved here, 45 bases in frame from base 1. The immunoSEQ Assay, a bias-controlled multiplex PCR, was used to amplify TCRbeta CDR3 regions from genomic DNA. Regarding the original processing steps: Nucleated cell counts per sample were estimated from amplification of reference gene primers within the assay. Sequence reads were collapsed and filtered to measure the absolute abundance of every unique TCRbeta CDR3 rearrangement. Productive Simpson clonality was computed per sample as the square root of Simpson's diversity index over productive rearrangements. Drawn from immuneACCESS, this table holds only the in-frame rearrangements with V and J called that TCRdb kept. Clones are partly lost; checked studies trace under half to an unresolved V gene and leave the rest unexplained. V and J calls and clone size are copied from that table; D and trimming were computed from the DNA. For this sample there are approximately 100,000 clones; 65% to 75% appear just once. The ten largest clones add up to approximately 5.9% of the sample.

Each collaborating institution followed its own protocols to collect whole blood in K2EDTA tubes. For TCRbeta analysis, collaborators shipped samples as frozen whole blood, isolated PBMCs, or DNA extracted from either of those sample types. Here the chain combines TRBV27 and TRBJ2-1, and TRBD1 may be the D gene, going by 6 matching bases. The sequencing input was peripheral blood. The receptor's source is a man aged 80 or over with acute or convalescent COVID-19. This receptor carries the CDR3 CASTATGLPHNEQFF. The sequenced DNA: TGTGCCAGCACCGCTACAGGGCTCCCCCACAATGAGCAGTTCTTC.